This TCR beta chain was obtained from a study of cytomegalovirus exposure and HLA in healthy donors. The overall study: An early data release held tens of millions of unique TCRs from HLA-typed donors.

Germline lookup yields CDR1 SGHNT and CDR2 YYREEE (reference sequence). CDR3 length: 15 residues. The ends were cut back, 4 bases at V and 0 bases at J, with 14 bases in the middle. This PCR relied on a set of 60 Vbeta primers and 13 Jbeta primers. Generated by immunoSEQ multiplex PCR, the TCRdb table keeps only in-frame clones and is missing some. The profile shows about 100,000 clones, more than 75% of them singletons. The rearrangement uses TRBV5-4 and TRBJ2-7, with a tentative D call TRBD2 (6 bases). The sample comprised PBMCs. This TCR derives from a woman aged 45-59 years in good health and CMV-seropositive. This CDR3 reads CASSPEGLSSYEQYF. The DNA of the CDR3 is TGTGCCAGCAGCCCGGAGGGACTGAGCTCCTACGAGCAGTACTTC.